The rows below give T cell receptor beta chains drawn from one sample of a study of neurological immune-mediated disorders. TCRdb analysed the 5' RACE reads with MiXCR anew, one entry per CDR3 protein. The sample gives about 35,000 distinct CDR3 sequences, 3% to 4% of which show up once; less than 2.5% is in the top ten. The specimen was PBMCs. These receptors were obtained from a young man with multiple sclerosis. Each CDR3 is given with its conserved first and last residue. Expanded clones get a size class; other rows say once, few or many, or leave the size out.

>16|TRBV9|many|TRBJ1-2
CASSAASGTGKYGYTF
>17|TRBV10-3|many|TRBJ1-3
CAISDIRQAVSGNTIYF
>11|TRBV24-1|many|TRBJ1-1
CVTRRGEEAFF
>14|TRBV7-6|many|TRBJ1-1
CASISTRVGAEAFF
>12|TRBV20-1|medium-sized|TRBJ2-1
CSASGGVNEQFF
>14|TRBV24-1|many|TRBJ2-1
CATSENTGYNEQFF
>16|TRBV24-1|many|TRBJ2-1
CATSDPQGDSVNEQFF
>15|TRBV12-3/TRBV12-4|many|TRBJ2-1
CASSLFSSMGNEQFF
>16|TRBV5-1|medium-sized|TRBJ1-1
CASSISTLDGNTEAFF
>15|TRBV10-1|many|TRBJ2-2
CASSRDSANTGELFF
>15|TRBV12-3/TRBV12-4|-|TRBJ1-5
CASTSKPGGGQPQHF
>15|TRBV6-2/TRBV6-3|many|TRBJ2-1
CASSGHRVQPNEQFF
>15|TRBV7-2|many|TRBJ2-5
CASSFRIGRGADLDF
>15|TRBV29-1|many|TRBJ2-7
CSVEGLAGGLYEQYF
>15|TRBV19|many|TRBJ1-1
CASSIGQGTIDEAFF
>15|TRBV4-2|many|TRBJ2-3
CASSQARDFTDTQYF
>16|TRBV5-1|many|TRBJ1-1
CASSLGQANLPTEAFF
>13|TRBV7-9|many|TRBJ1-1
CASIRQDGTEAFF
>13|TRBV5-1|many|TRBJ1-1
CASSLGTGMEAFF
>15|TRBV6-5|many|TRBJ1-5
CASSWDSGSNQPQHF
>16|TRBV21-1|many|TRBJ2-1
CASNPRGGSPYNEQFF
>15|TRBV20-1|many|TRBJ2-5
CSAHSGLAGGETQYF
>14|TRBV9|many|TRBJ2-3
CASSRGQRADTQYF
>14|TRBV5-5|many|TRBJ2-7
CASSFGTSRYEQYF
>13|TRBV6-5|-|TRBJ2-5
CASKGRIQETQYF
>16|TRBV5-1|many|TRBJ1-1
CASSKGTGVRATEAFF
>12|TRBV6-6|many|TRBJ1-2
CATTGANYGYTF
>15|TRBV5-1|many|TRBJ2-5
CASSLAGQGPETQYF
>15|TRBV7-6|-|TRBJ1-6
CASSLGVGANSPLNF
>14|TRBV5-5|many|TRBJ1-5
CASSVGQRNQPQNF
>13|TRBV12-3/TRBV12-4|many|TRBJ2-4
CASSLEAKNIQYF
>15|TRBV12-3/TRBV12-4|many|TRBJ1-5
CASSTGGYGNQPQHF
>14|TRBV10-2|many|TRBJ2-3
CASTIAGGPNTQYF
>14|TRBV20-1|many|TRBJ2-5
CSARDVAVRETQYF
>13|TRBV7-9|many|TRBJ1-1
CASSLFRDGEAFF
>16|TRBV9|many|TRBJ2-3
CASSPRTSAGTDTQYF
>13|TRBV5-1|many|TRBJ2-7
CASSLTSFDEQYF
>14|TRBV6-6|many|TRBJ1-1
CASRIHRGDTEAFF
>12|TRBV6-2/TRBV6-3|many|TRBJ2-1
CASSYHPNEQFF
>16|TRBV14|many|TRBJ1-1
CASSWDRGVVNTEAFF
>17|TRBV27|many|TRBJ1-5
CASSLYRTGDSNQPQHF
>13|TRBV14|many|TRBJ2-2
CASSQANTGELFF